This entry describes one T cell receptor beta chain. The antigen remains undetermined. The V and J ends lost 3 bases and 4 bases respectively, with 13 bases between them. CDR1 SGHNT and CDR2 YYREEE come from the germline V gene (reference sequence). This CDR3 comprises 14 residues. These data come from a study of cytomegalovirus exposure and HLA in healthy donors. Study-level findings and limits: The records held CMV serostatus as the only immune exposure information.

Both 60 Vbeta primers and 13 Jbeta primers went into the PCR. Assay: immunoSEQ multiplex PCR; the TCRdb copy retains only in-frame clones and omits some. The top ten hold less than 2.5% of the sample, which has about 170,000 clones, around 80% seen once. The chain is built from TRBV5-4 and TRBJ2-5; D perhaps matches TRBD2 (5 bases). This TCR was sampled from a male donor in good health and CMV-seronegative. The sequencing input was PBMCs. In nucleotides, the CDR3 is TGTGCCAGCAGCTCAAGAGGGTCTCGAGAGACCCAGTACTTC. Translated, it gives CASSSRGSRETQYF.